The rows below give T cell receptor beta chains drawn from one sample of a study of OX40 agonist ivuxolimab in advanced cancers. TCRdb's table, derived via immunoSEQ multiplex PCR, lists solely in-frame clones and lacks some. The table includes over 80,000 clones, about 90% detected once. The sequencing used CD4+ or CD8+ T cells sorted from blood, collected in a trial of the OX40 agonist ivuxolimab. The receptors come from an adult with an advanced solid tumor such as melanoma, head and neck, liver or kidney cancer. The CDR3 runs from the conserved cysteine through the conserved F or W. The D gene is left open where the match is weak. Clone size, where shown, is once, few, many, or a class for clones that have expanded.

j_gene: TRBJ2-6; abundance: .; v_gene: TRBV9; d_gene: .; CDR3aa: CASSFRSRAYSGANVLTF; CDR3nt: TGTGCCAGCAGCTTTCGATCCCGGGCCTACTCTGGGGCCAACGTCCTGACTTTC
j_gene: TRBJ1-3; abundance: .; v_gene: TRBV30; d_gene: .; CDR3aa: CAWSPGNGNTIYF; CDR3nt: TGTGCCTGGAGTCCGGGTAATGGAAACACCATATATTTT
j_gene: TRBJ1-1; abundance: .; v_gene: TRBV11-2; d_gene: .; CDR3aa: CASSSPRRGLEAFF; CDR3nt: TGTGCCAGCAGCTCGCCCAGGAGGGGACTTGAAGCTTTCTTT
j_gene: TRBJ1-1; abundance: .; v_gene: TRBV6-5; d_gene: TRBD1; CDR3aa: CASSYSRDRLNTEAFF; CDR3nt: TGTGCCAGCAGTTACTCCCGGGACAGGTTGAACACTGAAGCTTTCTTT
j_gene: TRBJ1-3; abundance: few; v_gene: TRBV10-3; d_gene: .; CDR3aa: CATRADGSGNTIYF; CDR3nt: TGTGCCACAAGGGCGGACGGCTCTGGAAACACCATATATTTT
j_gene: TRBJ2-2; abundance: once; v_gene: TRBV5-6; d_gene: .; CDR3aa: CASSLTGYTGELFF; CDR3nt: TGTGCCAGCAGCTTAACGGGATACACCGGGGAGCTGTTTTTT
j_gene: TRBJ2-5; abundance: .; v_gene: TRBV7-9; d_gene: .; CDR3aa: CASSLGLGPLVGTQYF; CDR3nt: TGTGCCAGCAGCCTCGGATTGGGACCGCTAGTGGGGACCCAGTACTTC
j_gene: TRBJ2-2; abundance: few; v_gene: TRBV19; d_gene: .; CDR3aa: CASSVQGTGELFF; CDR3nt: TGTGCCAGTAGTGTGCAGGGGACCGGGGAGCTGTTTTTT
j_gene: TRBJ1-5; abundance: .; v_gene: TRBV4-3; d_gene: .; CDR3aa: CASSQDALVGTRNQPQHF; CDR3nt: TGCGCCAGCAGCCAAGATGCGCTCGTGGGGACACGTAATCAGCCCCAGCATTTT
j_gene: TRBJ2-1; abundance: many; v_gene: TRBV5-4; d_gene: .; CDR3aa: CASSLAWDEQFF; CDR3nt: TGTGCCAGCAGCTTGGCGTGGGATGAGCAGTTCTTC
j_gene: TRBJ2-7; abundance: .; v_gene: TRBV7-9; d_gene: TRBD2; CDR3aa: CASSRLIAGDFRQYF; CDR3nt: TGTGCCAGCAGCCGTTTGATAGCGGGAGATTTCAGGCAGTACTTC
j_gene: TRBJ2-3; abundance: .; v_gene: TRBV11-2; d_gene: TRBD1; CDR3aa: CASSLTGISTDTQYF; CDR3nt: TGTGCCAGCAGCTTGACAGGGATTAGCACAGATACGCAGTATTTT
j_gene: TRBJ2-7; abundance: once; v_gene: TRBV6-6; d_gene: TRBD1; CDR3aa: CASSLQGALQYF; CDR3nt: TGTGCCAGCAGTTTACAGGGGGCACTGCAGTACTTC
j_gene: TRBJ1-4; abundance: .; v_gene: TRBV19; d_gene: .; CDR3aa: CASSIDRIENEKLFF; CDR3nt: TGTGCCAGTAGTATAGATCGAATAGAAAATGAAAAACTGTTTTTT